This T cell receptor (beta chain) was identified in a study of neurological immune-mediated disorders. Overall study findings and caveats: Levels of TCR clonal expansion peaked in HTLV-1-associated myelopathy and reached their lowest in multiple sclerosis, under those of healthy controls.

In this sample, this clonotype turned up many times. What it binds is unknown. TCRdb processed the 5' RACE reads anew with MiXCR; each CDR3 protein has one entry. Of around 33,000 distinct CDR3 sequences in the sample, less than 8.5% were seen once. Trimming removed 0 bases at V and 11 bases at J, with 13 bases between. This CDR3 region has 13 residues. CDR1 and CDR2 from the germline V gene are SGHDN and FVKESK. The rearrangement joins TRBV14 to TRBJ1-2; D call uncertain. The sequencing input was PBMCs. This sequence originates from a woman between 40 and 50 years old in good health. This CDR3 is CASSQDLLFEYTF. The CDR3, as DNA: TGTGCCAGCAGCCAAGACTTACTTTTCGAGTACACCTTC.